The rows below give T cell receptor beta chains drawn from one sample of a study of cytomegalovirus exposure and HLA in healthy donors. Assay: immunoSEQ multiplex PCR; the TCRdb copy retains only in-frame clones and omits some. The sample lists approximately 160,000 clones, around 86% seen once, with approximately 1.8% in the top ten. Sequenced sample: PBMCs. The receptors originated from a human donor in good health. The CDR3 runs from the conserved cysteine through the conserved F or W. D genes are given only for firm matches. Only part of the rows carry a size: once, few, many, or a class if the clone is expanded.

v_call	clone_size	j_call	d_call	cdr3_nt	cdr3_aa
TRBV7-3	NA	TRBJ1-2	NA	TGTGCCAGCAGCTTATCATCGGGTCCCACCTATGGCTACACCTTC	CASSLSSGPTYGYTF
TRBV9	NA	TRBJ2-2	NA	TGTGCCAGCGGAGGGAAGGGTAGAGTTGGCGGGGAGCTGTTTTTT	CASGGKGRVGGELFF
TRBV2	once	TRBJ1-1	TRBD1	TGTGCCAACAAAAGACAGGGCCCTGAAGCTTTCTTT	CANKRQGPEAFF
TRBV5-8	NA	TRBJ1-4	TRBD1	TGTGCCAGCAGCCTCGGACAGGGGTTTGAAAAACTGTTTTTT	CASSLGQGFEKLFF
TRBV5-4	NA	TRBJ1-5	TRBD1	TGTGCCAGCAGCCTTGACAGGGACCAGCCCCAGCATTTT	CASSLDRDQPQHF
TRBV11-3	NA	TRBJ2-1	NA	TGTGCCAGCAGTTTACGTGGGGCAGGCGGTTCAGGTGAGCAGTTCTTC	CASSLRGAGGSGEQFF
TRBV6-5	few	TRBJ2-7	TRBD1	TGTGCCAGCAGTTACTCGGGGACAGCCTACGAGCAGTACTTC	CASSYSGTAYEQYF
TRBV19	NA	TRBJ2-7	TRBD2	TGTGCCAGTAGCCATCCGGGACTAGCGAATTACGAGCAGTACTTC	CASSHPGLANYEQYF
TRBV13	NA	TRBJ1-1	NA	TGTGCCAGCAGCTTAGGGATGGGGAGAACTGAAGCTTTCTTT	CASSLGMGRTEAFF
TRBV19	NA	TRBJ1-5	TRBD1	TGTGCCAGTAGTGGACAGGAGATTAGCAATCAGCCCCAGCATTTT	CASSGQEISNQPQHF
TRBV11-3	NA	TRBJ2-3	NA	TGTGCCAGCAGCTCGCGCTCAGATACGCAGTATTTT	CASSSRSDTQYF
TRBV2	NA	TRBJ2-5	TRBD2	TGTGCCAGCAGTCCCGAGACTAGCGGCCGTAGGGAGACCCAGTACTTC	CASSPETSGRRETQYF
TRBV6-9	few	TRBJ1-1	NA	TGTGCCAGCAGTTATACTGACTACGGGGCTTTCTTT	CASSYTDYGAFF
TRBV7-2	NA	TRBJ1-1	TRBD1	TGTGCCAGCAGCCGTATGACAGAGACAGGGACTGAAGCTTTCTTT	CASSRMTETGTEAFF
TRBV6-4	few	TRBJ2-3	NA	TGTGCCAGCAGTGACCTAGGGCATTGGGAGGTAAGTCGCACAGATACGCAGTATTTT	CASSDLGHWEVSRTDTQYF
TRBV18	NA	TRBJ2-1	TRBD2	TGTGCCAGCTCAGGGAGGGCAGGGCAGTCCTACAATGAGCAGTTCTTC	CASSGRAGQSYNEQFF
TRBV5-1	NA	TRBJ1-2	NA	TGCGCCAGCAGCCCTTACGGATTAGGGGAAAGTGGCTACACCTTC	CASSPYGLGESGYTF
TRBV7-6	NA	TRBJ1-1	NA	TGTGCCAGCAGCTTAGTCCCAGCCGACTTAGGCGCTTTCTTT	CASSLVPADLGAFF
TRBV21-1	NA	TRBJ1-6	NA	TGTGCCAGCAGCAAACCCCTGGGCAATTCACCCCTCCACTTT	CASSKPLGNSPLHF
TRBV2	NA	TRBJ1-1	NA	TGTGCCAGCAGTGACTCGAACACTGAAGCTTTCTTT	CASSDSNTEAFF
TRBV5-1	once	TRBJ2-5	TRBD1	TGCGCCAGCAGCTTGGCAGGGGGCGAGGAGACCCAGTACTTC	CASSLAGGEETQYF
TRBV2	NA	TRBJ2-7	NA	TGTGCCAGCAGAGGGGCGCGTACGGGCGAGCAGTACTTC	CASRGARTGEQYF
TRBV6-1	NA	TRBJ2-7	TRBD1	TGTGCCAGCAGTATGGGACAGGGGGATCTCTACGAGCAGTACTTC	CASSMGQGDLYEQYF
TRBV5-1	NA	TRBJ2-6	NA	TGCGCCAGCAGCTTGGACGCGGGGCCCGGGGCCAACGTCCTGACTTTC	CASSLDAGPGANVLTF
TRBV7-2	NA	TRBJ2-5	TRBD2	TGTGCCAGCAGCCCTAGGGAGGAACTAGCGGGGGGGTTTATAGAGACCCAGTACTTC	CASSPREELAGGFIETQYF
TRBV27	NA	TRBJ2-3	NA	TGTGCCACGCGGCAGGGAACCACAGATACGCAGTATTTT	CATRQGTTDTQYF
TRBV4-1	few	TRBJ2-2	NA	TGCGCCAGCAGCCAAGACGGCGGGGGCCGCCGTACCGGGGAGCTGTTTTTT	CASSQDGGGRRTGELFF
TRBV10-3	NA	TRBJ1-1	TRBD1	TGTGCCATCAGTGAGTCTGGAGGGGGCACGTACACTGAAGCTTTCTTT	CAISESGGGTYTEAFF
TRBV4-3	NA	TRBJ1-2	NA	TGCGCCAGCAGCCAAGACGGTTACGGGATCTATGGCTACACCTTC	CASSQDGYGIYGYTF
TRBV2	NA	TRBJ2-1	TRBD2	TGTGCCAGCAGGCCGGGACTAGCCTACAATGAGCAGTTCTTC	CASRPGLAYNEQFF
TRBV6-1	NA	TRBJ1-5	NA	TGTGCCAGCAGTATGACAGCGTTGCAGCCCCAGCATTTT	CASSMTALQPQHF
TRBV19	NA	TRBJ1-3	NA	TGTGCCAGTAGTACCTACTTCGACTCTGGAAACACCATATATTTT	CASSTYFDSGNTIYF
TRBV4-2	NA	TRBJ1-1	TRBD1	TGTGCCAGCAGTCGGGACAGGGGGCCGTACACTGAAGCTTTCTTT	CASSRDRGPYTEAFF
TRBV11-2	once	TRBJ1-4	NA	TGTGCCAGCAGCTTAGATCGGGGGAGGGGTGAAAAACTGTTTTTT	CASSLDRGRGEKLFF
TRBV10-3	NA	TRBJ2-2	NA	TGTGCCATCAGTGAGACTAGGGCCGGGGAGCTGTTTTTT	CAISETRAGELFF
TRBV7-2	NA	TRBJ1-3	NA	TGTGCCAGCACGCTATCCCCCTCTGGAAACACCATATATTTT	CASTLSPSGNTIYF
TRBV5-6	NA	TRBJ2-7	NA	TGTGCCAGCACTCCTTGGCGGAGCGCCTACGAGCAGTACTTC	CASTPWRSAYEQYF
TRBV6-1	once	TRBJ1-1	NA	TGTGCCAGCAGTGATCAGGGTGGTACTGAAGCTTTCTTT	CASSDQGGTEAFF
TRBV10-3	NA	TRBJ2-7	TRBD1	TGTGCCATCAGTGGGGGGGGACAGGGGGCCTACGAGCAGTACTTC	CAISGGGQGAYEQYF
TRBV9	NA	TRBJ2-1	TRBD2	TGTGCCAGCAGCTTCCAGCGGGGGGCCACGGTGTATGAGCAGTTCTTC	CASSFQRGATVYEQFF
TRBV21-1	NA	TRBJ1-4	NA	TGTGCCATCCGCTCCAGGGGTTCGGGGGGAAAACTGTTTTTT	CAIRSRGSGGKLFF
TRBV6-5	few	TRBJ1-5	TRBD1	TGTGCCAGCAGTTACTCGGGACAGGGTCAGCATACCCAGCATTTT	CASSYSGQGQHTQHF
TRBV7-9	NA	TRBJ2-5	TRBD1	TGTGCCACAGGGGGGACCCAGTACTTC	CATGGTQYF
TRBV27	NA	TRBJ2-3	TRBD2	TGTGCCAGCAGTTTACACCCCGGACTAGAAGGGACAGATACGCAGTATTTT	CASSLHPGLEGTDTQYF
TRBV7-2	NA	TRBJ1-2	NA	TGTGCCAGCAGCTCGATGGGGTTCGGGGATGGTTGCTTC	CASSSMGFGDGCF
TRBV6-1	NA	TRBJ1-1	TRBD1	TGTGCCAGCAGTCGCGGGGACAGGGTATCCACTGAAGCTTTCTTT	CASSRGDRVSTEAFF
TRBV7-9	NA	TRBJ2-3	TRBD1	TGTGCCAGCAGCTTAGGTGGGACAGGGGATACAGATACGCAGTATTTT	CASSLGGTGDTDTQYF
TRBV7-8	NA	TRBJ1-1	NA	TGTGCCAGCCATTGGGGAGGGGCGCAAAGCGCTGAAGCTTTCTTT	CASHWGGAQSAEAFF
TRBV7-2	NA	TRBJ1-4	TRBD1	TGTGCCAGCAGCTTATGGGGACAGGCTTCCGAAAAACTGTTTTTT	CASSLWGQASEKLFF
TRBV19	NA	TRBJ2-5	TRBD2	TGTGCCAGTAGTATAGATGGGACTATAAGAGAGACCCAGTACTTC	CASSIDGTIRETQYF
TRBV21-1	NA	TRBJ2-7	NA	TGTGCCAGCAGCCCCAAGGGGACAGCTTACGAGCAGTACTTC	CASSPKGTAYEQYF